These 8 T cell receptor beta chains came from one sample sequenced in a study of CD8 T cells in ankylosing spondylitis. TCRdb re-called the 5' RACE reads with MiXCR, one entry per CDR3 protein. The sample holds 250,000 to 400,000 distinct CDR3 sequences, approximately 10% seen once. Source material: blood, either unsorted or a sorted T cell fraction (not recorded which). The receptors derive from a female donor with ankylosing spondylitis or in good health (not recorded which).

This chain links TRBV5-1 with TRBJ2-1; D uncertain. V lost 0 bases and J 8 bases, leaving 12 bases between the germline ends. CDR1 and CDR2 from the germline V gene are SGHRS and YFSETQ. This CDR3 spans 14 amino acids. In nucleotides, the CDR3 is TGCGCCAGCAGCTTGGCCGTAGCCCTGGATGAGCAGTTCTTC. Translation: CASSLAVALDEQFF.

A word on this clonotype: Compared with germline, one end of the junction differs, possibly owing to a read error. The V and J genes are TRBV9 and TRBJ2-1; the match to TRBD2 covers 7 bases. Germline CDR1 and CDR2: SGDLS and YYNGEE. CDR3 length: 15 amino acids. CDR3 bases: TGTTCCAGCAGCGTAGGAGCTAGCGGAAACAATGAGCAGTTCTTC. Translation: CSSSVGASGNNEQFF.

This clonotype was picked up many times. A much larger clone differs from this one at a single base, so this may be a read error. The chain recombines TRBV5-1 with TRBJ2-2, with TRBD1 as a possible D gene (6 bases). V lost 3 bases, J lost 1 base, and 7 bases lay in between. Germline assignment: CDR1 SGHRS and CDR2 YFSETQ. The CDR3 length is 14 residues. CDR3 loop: CASSWGQNTGELFF. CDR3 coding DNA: TGCGCCAGCAGCTGGGGACAGAACACCGGGGAGCTGTTTTTT. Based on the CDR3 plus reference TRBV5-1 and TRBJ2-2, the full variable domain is KAGVTQTPRYLIKTRGQQVTLSCSPISGHRSVSWYQQTPGQGLQFLFEYFSETQRNKGNFPGRFSGRQFSNSRSEMNVSTLELGDSALYLCASSWGQNTGELFFGEGSRLTVL.

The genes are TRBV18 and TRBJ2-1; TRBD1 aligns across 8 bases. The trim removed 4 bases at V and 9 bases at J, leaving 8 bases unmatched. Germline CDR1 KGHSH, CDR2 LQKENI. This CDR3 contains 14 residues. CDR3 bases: TGTGCCAGCTCACATACGACAGGGGCGGTTGAGCAGTTCTTC. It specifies CASSHTTGAVEQFF.

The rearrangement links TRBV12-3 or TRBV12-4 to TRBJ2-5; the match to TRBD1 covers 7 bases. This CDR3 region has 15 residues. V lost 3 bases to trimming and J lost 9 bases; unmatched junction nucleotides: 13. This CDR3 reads CASSLDRQIFESQYF. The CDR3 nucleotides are TGTGCCAGCAGTTTGGACAGGCAGATATTCGAGTCCCAGTACTTC.

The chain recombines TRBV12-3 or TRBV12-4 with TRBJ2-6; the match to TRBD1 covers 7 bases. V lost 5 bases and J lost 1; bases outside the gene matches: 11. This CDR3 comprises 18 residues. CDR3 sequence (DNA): TGTGCCAGCAGTCCGCAACAGGGGTTTCAGTCTGGGGCCAACGTCCTGACTTTC. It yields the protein CASSPQQGFQSGANVLTF.

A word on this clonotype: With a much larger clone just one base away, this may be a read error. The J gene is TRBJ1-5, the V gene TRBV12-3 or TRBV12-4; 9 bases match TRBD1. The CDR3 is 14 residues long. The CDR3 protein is CVSNRGQGDQPQHF. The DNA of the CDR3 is TGTGTCAGCAATAGGGGACAGGGTGATCAGCCCCAGCATTTT.

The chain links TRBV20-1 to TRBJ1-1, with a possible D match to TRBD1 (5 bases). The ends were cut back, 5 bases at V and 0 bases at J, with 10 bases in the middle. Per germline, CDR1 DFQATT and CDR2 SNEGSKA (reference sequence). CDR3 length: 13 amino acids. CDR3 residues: CSAGGEVNTEAFF. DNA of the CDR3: TGCAGTGCTGGGGGGGAAGTGAACACTGAAGCTTTCTTT.